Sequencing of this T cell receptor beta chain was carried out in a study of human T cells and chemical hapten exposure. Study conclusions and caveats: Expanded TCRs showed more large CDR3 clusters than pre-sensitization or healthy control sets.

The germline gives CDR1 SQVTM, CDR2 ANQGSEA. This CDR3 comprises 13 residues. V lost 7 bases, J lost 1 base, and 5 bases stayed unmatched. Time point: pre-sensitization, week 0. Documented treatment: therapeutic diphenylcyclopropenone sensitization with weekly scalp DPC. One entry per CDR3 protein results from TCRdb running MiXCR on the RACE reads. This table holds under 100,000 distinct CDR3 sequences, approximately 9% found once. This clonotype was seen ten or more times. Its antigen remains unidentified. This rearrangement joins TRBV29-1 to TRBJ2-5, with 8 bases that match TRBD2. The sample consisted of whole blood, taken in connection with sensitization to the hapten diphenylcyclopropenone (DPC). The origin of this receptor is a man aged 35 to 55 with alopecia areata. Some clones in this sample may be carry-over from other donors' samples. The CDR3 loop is CSARAGAQETQYF. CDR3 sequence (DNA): TGCAGCGCCAGAGCGGGAGCCCAAGAGACCCAGTACTTC.